This TCR beta chain was recorded in a study of blood T cells in healthy people across ages (dated by TCRdb to the mid-2010s). Context from the whole study: In model experiments, roughly one uniquely barcoded TCR beta cDNA molecule per two T cells was captured by template switching. Using deep sequencing normalized with unique cDNA molecular identifiers, the study measured how TCR beta repertoire diversity changes with age. Donors were grouped into four age groups: young (average roughly 17 years), middle-aged (less than 40), aged (around 60) and long-lived (just over 80). To avoid experimental bias, donors of different ages were randomly spread across the sequencing lanes. The study analyzed two additional independent replicas of 1 million unique cDNA reads from the same blood draw for two donors, one aged 18 to 29 and one aged 80 or older. General study outcomes and caveats: Estimates of total diversity based on one million sequenced T cells were regarded as lower bounds and as underestimates. Observed TCR beta diversity correlated strongly with the percentage of naive T cells measured by flow cytometry. Since profiling was done on bulk unsorted PBMCs, naive and antigen-experienced compartments could not be conclusively compared. Compared with the aged group, the long-lived group had more naive CD4+ T cells, fewer expanded clones and increased TCR diversity, a pattern suggesting age selection. As age increased, observed TCR beta diversity per million T cells dropped in a roughly linear way, and a significant reduction was already evident by age roughly 40. Because the CMV infection status of the donors was unknown, age-related changes in expanded clonotypes may potentially have been confounded.

Systemically healthy Caucasian individuals from Russia, approximately 39 in total and aged roughly 6 to 100 years, were included as donors. Around 10 milliliters of peripheral blood were drawn from each donor into EDTA-treated Vacutainer tubes. Ficoll-Paque density-gradient centrifugation was used to isolate PBMCs, with at least 6.5 million obtained per sample. Total RNA, at least 5 micrograms per sample, was extracted from PBMCs with Trizol reagent. Naive CD45RAhigh/CD27high T cell percentages were measured by flow cytometry on a PBMC aliquot from every donor. Library generation was performed with 5' RACE. These reads were obtained on an Illumina HiSeq 2500. A second roughly 7 to 11 cycle PCR used a sample-barcoded 5' primer and a J-beta primer mix. A unique molecular identifier was introduced onto each TCR beta cDNA molecule by a template-switch 5' adaptor carrying 12 random nucleotides. Each sample yielded at least 3 million CDR3-containing paired-end reads. First-strand cDNA was synthesized from all RNA with the Mint cDNA synthesis kit, primed by a TRBC-specific oligonucleotide. All cDNA was treated with uracil-DNA glycosylase and then went through a first 18-cycle PCR with the universal primers M1SS and BC2_uni_R. The authors' analysis ran thus. For normalization, 1 million high-quality reads were randomly selected from each sample, with every read carrying a distinct molecular identifier. Reads with shared molecular identifiers were discarded instead of being binned into consensus sequences. MiTCR, with a Q25 quality threshold and the strictest error-elimination algorithm, was used for CDR3 identification, clonotype clustering and error correction. A nonparametric unseen species model using Euler transformation provided a lower-bound estimate of total TCR beta diversity. The public sequencing data were trimmed at Q25 with fastp and processed into clonotypes with MiXCR by TCRdb, which kept only in-frame beta chains. Entries that share a CDR3 protein sequence are merged under the most common genes and DNA. The V and J calls, along with clone size, are taken from TCRdb and not from the paper's own processing. The sample contains roughly 1.5 million distinct CDR3 sequences, 42% of them found a single time. Around 4% of the sample is taken by the ten largest.

From the germline V gene, CDR1 is SQVTM and CDR2 is ANQGSEA. The CDR3, cysteine through phenylalanine, is 11 amino acids long. Of all the DNA, just the CDR3 is kept, 33 bases in frame from base 1. In the case of this clonotype: Its antigen is unknown. Per-base qualities were not stored, and no clone one base away is much larger.

The sequence came from a woman between 18 and 29 years old in good health. Sequenced material: blood. Rearrangement joined TRBV29-1 to TRBJ2-1; the D gene is not confidently resolved. The closer fit of TRBJ2-7 to the DNA end suggests the J call may be wrong. The DNA is TGCAGCGTTACGTGGGATGGCGAGCAGTACTTC. Its protein reads: CSVTWDGEQYF.